The next 8 T cell receptor beta chains were all read from a single sample in a study of PD-L1 blockade in urothelial cancer. The repertoire was sequenced with immunoSEQ multiplex PCR; TCRdb's copy has only in-frame clones and lacks some. The table shows more than 15,000 clones, with 70% to 90% occurring only once. As to time point: pretreatment peripheral blood. The sequenced sample was PBMCs, obtained around atezolizumab (anti-PD-L1) treatment. All receptors come from a man between 70 and 80 years old with urothelial cancer.

The chain is built from TRBV21-1 and TRBJ1-3. TRBV21-1 is deemed a pseudogene. The CDR3 consists of 17 residues. CDR3 loop: CASSKVRVESSGNTIYF. In DNA form, the CDR3 reads TGTGCCAGCAGCAAGGTGAGGGTGGAAAGCTCTGGAAACACCATATATTTT.

The rearrangement joins TRBV4-1 to TRBJ2-6, with TRBD1 matching 11 bases. Germline-derived CDR1 and CDR2 are MGHRA and YSYEKL. Trimming at V came to 2 bases and at J to 4 bases, leaving 7 bases not matched to a gene. The CDR3 consists of 18 residues. CDR3 residues: CASSQPGQGARGANVLTF. The CDR3 region has the DNA TGCGCCAGCAGCCAACCCGGACAGGGGGCGCGAGGGGCCAACGTCCTGACTTTC.

DNA of the CDR3: TGTGCCTGGAGTCTGAACCGGGGTTGGCAGTACTTC. Translated: CAWSLNRGWQYF. This chain links TRBV30 with TRBJ2-7; a weak D match, TRBD2 (5 bases). This CDR3 has 12 amino acids. Trimming removed 2 bases at V and 9 bases at J, with 14 bases between. CDR1 is GTSNPN, CDR2 SVGIG, per germline (reference sequence).

This rearrangement joins TRBV18 to TRBJ1-6; D perhaps matches TRBD1 (5 bases). Germline-derived CDR1 and CDR2 are KGHSH and LQKENI. Between the trimmed V and J ends, which lost 0 bases and 1 base, there was a span of 7 bases. The CDR3 consists of 16 residues. CDR3 nucleotides: TGTGCCAGCTCACCACCGGGGGGGTCCTATAATTCACCCCTCCACTTT. Translating gives CASSPPGGSYNSPLHF.

The genes are TRBV30 and TRBJ1-2; 7 positions agree with TRBD1. In germline, CDR1 is GTSNPN, CDR2 SVGIG (reference sequence). This CDR3 has 14 amino acids. V was pared by 4 bases and J by 8 bases, with 13 bases of the junction left unmatched. The CDR3 nucleotides are TGTGCCTGGACCCCCCCGACAGGGATTTACGGCTACACCTTC. Its translation: CAWTPPTGIYGYTF.

The genes are TRBV19 and TRBJ2-3; the match to TRBD2 covers 10 bases. Unmatched junction bases numbered 3, after V lost 4 bases and J lost 2 bases. This CDR3 has 15 residues. Germline CDR1 is LNHDA and CDR2 is SQIVND (reference sequence). Here the CDR3 reads CASSTTSGPTDTQYF. CDR3 nucleotide sequence: TGTGCCAGTAGTACGACTAGCGGGCCCACAGATACGCAGTATTTT.

This rearrangement joins TRBV7-9 to TRBJ2-3; TRBD2 is a possible D gene (6 bases). V was shortened by 5 bases and J by 0 bases, with 15 bases between the two germline ends. This CDR3 comprises 16 residues. Germline CDR1 is SEHNR and CDR2 is FQNEAQ (reference sequence). This chain's CDR3 is CASSRLWGESTDTQYF. The CDR3 DNA is TGTGCCAGCAGCCGCCTCTGGGGGGAGAGCACAGATACGCAGTATTTT.

The chain employs TRBV9 and TRBJ1-6; 7 bases match TRBD1. With 3 bases clipped from V and 11 bases from J, the junction kept 5 bases outside the gene matches. Looked up from germline, CDR1 is SGDLS and CDR2 is YYNGEE. The CDR3 is made up of 13 amino acids. The CDR3 coding sequence is TGTGCCAGCAGCGCCACAGGGGTAACACCCCTCCACTTT. This gives the protein CASSATGVTPLHF.